This TCR beta chain is from a study of Ad26.COV2.S vaccination and SARS-CoV-2 variants. As for the study in general: The COV1001 Ad26.COV2.S trial arm included the donor.

Study-level points and caveats: Reports say spike-specific CD8+ and CD4+ T cell responses covered substantial breadth after vaccination.

This clone was seen once. Its antigen remains unknown. Here immunoSEQ multiplex PCR was the method, and the copy in TCRdb shows in-frame clones only, minus some. This table has about 440,000 clones, around 88% appearing once. The CDR3 spans 16 residues. CDR1 is LGHNA and CDR2 is YSLEER in the germline V gene. Trimming removed 0 bases from V and 3 bases from J, with 15 bases in between. Treatment defined: some 20 received Ad26.COV2.S at low or high dose, single or two shots; roughly 5 received placebo; per-sample allocation not given. Samples came from day 63 after the first vaccine or placebo injection. Donation was by an adult aged 18-55 years who was in Boston.

The J gene is TRBJ2-7, the V gene TRBV4-3; no firm D call. The source of this sequence is a person aged 18 to 65 who received the Ad26.COV2.S COVID-19 vaccine or a placebo. Material: peripheral blood, obtained in a trial of Ad26.COV2.S vaccine versus placebo. CDR3 coding DNA: TGCGCCAGCAGCCAAGACGTCGTGAGCCAGTTCTACGAGCAGTACTTC. As protein: CASSQDVVSQFYEQYF.